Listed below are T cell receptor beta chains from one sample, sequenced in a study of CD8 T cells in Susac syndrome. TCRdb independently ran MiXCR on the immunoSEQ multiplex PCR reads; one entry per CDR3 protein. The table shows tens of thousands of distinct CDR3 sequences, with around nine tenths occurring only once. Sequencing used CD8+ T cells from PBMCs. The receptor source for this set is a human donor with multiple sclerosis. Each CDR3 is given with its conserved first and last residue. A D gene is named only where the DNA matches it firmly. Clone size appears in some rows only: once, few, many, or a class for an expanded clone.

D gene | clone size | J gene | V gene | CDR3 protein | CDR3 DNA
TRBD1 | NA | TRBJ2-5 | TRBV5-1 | CASSPDREETQYF | TGCGCCAGCAGCCCGGACAGGGAAGAGACCCAGTACTTC
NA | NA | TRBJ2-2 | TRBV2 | CASTPRSVFTGELFF | TGTGCCAGCACCCCTCGGTCGGTTTTCACCGGGGAGCTGTTTTTT
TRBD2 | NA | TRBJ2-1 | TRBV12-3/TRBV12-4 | CASSRTPLAGGVNEQFF | TGTGCCAGCAGCCGAACCCCGCTAGCGGGAGGAGTCAATGAGCAGTTCTTC
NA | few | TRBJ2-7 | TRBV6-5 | CASSYGQGGYYEQYF | TGTGCCAGCAGTTACGGCCAGGGTGGGTACTACGAGCAGTACTTC
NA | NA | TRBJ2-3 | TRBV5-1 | CASRRTDTQYF | TGCGCCAGCAGGCGCACAGATACGCAGTATTTT
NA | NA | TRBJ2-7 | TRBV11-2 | CASSPSITGYEQYF | TGTGCCAGCAGCCCGTCTATAACCGGCTACGAGCAGTACTTC
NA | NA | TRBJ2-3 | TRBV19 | CASSLMGEADTQYF | TGTGCCAGTAGTCTCATGGGCGAGGCAGATACGCAGTATTTT
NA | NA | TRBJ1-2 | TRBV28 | CASSLFGGTASPPVYGYTF | TGTGCCAGCAGTTTATTTGGGGGGACGGCCTCACCACCTGTATATGGCTACACCTTC
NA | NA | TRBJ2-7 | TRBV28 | CASRAVGKLYEQYF | TGTGCCAGTAGGGCCGTCGGGAAACTCTACGAGCAGTACTTC
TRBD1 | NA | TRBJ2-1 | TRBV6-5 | CASSSGTGYNEQFF | TGTGCCAGCAGTTCCGGGACAGGGTACAATGAGCAGTTCTTC
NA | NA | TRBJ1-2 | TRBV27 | CASSRDNYGYTF | TGTGCCAGCAGTAGGGACAACTATGGCTACACCTTC
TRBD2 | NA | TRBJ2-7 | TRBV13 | CASSLGLAGPYEQYF | TGTGCCAGCAGCTTGGGACTAGCGGGGCCCTACGAGCAGTACTTC
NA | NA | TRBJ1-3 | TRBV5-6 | CASSRRARGAGNTIYF | TGTGCCAGCAGCCGGAGGGCCAGGGGAGCTGGAAACACCATATATTTT
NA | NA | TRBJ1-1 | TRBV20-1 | CSAREGGDTEAFF | TGCAGTGCTAGAGAGGGCGGTGACACTGAAGCTTTCTTT
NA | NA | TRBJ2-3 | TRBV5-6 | CASRHAPGTHTDTQYF | TGTGCCAGCAGACACGCCCCCGGGACCCACACAGATACGCAGTATTTT
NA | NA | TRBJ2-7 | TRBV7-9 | CASLKSPYEQYF | TGTGCCAGCCTAAAGAGCCCCTACGAGCAGTACTTC
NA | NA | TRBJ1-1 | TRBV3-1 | CASSQDLQNTEPFF | TGTGCCAGCAGCCAAGATTTGCAGAACACTGAACCTTTCTTT
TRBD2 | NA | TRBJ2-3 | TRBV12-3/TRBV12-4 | CASSLLGLAGTTDTQYF | TGTGCCAGCAGTTTATTGGGACTAGCGGGGACGACAGATACGCAGTATTTT
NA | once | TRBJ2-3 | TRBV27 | CASSLAAGTDTQYF | TGTGCCAGCAGTTTAGCAGCGGGCACAGATACGCAGTATTTT
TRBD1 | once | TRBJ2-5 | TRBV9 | CASSALGTGFQETQYF | TGTGCCAGCAGCGCCCTTGGGACAGGATTCCAAGAGACCCAGTACTTC
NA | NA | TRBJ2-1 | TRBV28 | CASSLLAPEQFF | TGTGCCAGCAGTCTGCTAGCGCCTGAGCAGTTCTTC
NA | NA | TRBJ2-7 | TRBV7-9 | CASSRGTHEQYF | TGTGCCAGCAGCCGGGGTACCCACGAGCAGTACTTC